A single sample gave rise to the 10 T cell receptor beta chains below, sequenced in a study of early T cells in non-severe SARS-CoV-2 infection. A single record per CDR3 protein comes from TCRdb applying MiXCR to the 5' RACE reads. The sample contains about 70,000 distinct CDR3 sequences, 5% of which appear only once. The specimen comprised whole blood, sampled at baseline. All receptors come from an adult who was a healthcare worker with PCR-confirmed SARS-CoV-2 infection or an uninfected control (not recorded which).

In this sample, this clonotype turned up many times. Here the CDR3 DNA reads TGTGCCAGCAGTCCGGGACAGGGTACCCACTACACCTTC. Translation gives CASSPGQGTHYTF. The chain couples TRBV6-5 to TRBJ1-2; 9 positions match TRBD1. Per germline, CDR1 MNHEY and CDR2 SVGAGI. The CDR3 totals 13 residues. V was pared by 5 bases and J by 10 bases, with 8 bases of the junction left unmatched.

The sample holds many counts of this clonotype. The genes are TRBV6-6 and TRBJ2-1; D is undetermined. The ends were cut back, 2 bases at V and 7 bases at J, with 9 bases in the middle. The CDR3 extends over 13 amino acids. CDR1 and CDR2 from the germline V gene are MNHNY and SVGAGI (reference sequence). CDR3: CASSYAEWNEQFF. Here the CDR3 DNA reads TGTGCCAGCAGTTACGCAGAATGGAATGAGCAGTTCTTC.

This clonotype was counted between two and nine times. The V gene is TRBV5-4, the J gene TRBJ1-6; 7 bases align to TRBD1. This CDR3 has 16 amino acids. V lost 0 bases to trimming and J lost 6 bases; unmatched junction nucleotides: 6. CDR1 is SGHNT, CDR2 YYREEE, per germline (reference sequence). The CDR3 is CASSLERGLSNSPLHF. CDR3 bases: TGTGCCAGCAGCTTGGAAAGGGGGCTCAGTAATTCACCCCTCCACTTT.

Many counts were recorded for this clonotype. The V call is TRBV11-2, the J call TRBJ2-3; TRBD2 matches 9 bases. CDR3 length: 18 residues. V was clipped by 2 bases and J by 0 bases; unmatched bases: 9. Germline assignment: CDR1 SGHAT and CDR2 FQNNGV. Here the CDR3 reads CASSLLAPLAGSTDTQYF. CDR3 sequence (DNA): TGTGCCAGCAGCTTATTGGCCCCTCTAGCGGGGAGCACAGATACGCAGTATTTT. Full variable domain (outside the CDR3, taken from reference TRBV11-2 and TRBJ2-3): EAGVAQSPRYKIIEKRQSVAFWCNPISGHATLYWYQQILGQGPKLLIQFQNNGVVDDSQLPKDRFSAERLKGVDSTLKIQPAKLEDSAVYLCASSLLAPLAGSTDTQYFGPGTRLTVL.

This clonotype was seen many times. The chain has TRBV28 and TRBJ1-2; the D gene is possibly TRBD1 (6 bases). Germline assignment: CDR1 MDHEN and CDR2 SYDVKM. This CDR3 has 14 amino acids. The ends were cut back, 6 bases at V and 6 bases at J, with 17 bases in the middle. The CDR3 loop is CASRGSTYRDGYTF. CDR3 bases: TGTGCCAGCAGAGGTTCCACGTACAGGGATGGCTACACCTTC.

This clonotype was found a few times. The chain couples TRBV7-9 to TRBJ2-1, with 7 bases fitting TRBD2. With 4 bases clipped from V and 2 bases from J, the junction kept 5 bases outside the gene matches. The CDR3 is made up of 15 amino acids. CDR1 is SEHNR and CDR2 is FQNEAQ in the germline V gene (reference sequence). The CDR3 DNA reads as TGTGCCAGCAGCTCAGGACTAGGCACCTACAATGAGCAGTTCTTC. Its protein is CASSSGLGTYNEQFF.

The table lists this clonotype with a few counts. This chain connects TRBV20-1 to TRBJ2-7; 13 bases map to TRBD2. In germline, CDR1 is DFQATT, CDR2 SNEGSKA (reference sequence). J lost 5 bases, V lost 1 base, and 8 bases had no gene match. This CDR3 spans 16 amino acids. The CDR3 bases are TGCAGTGCTAGAGCCCGGACTAGCGGGAGACTGCACGAGCAGTACTTC. Protein: CSARARTSGRLHEQYF.

This chain links TRBV6-4 with TRBJ1-1; D is uncertain. CDR1 is MRHNA and CDR2 is SNTAGT in the germline V gene. The CDR3 runs to 16 residues. V lost 1 base, J lost 1 base, and 13 bases lay in between. The CDR3 DNA sequence: TGTGCCAGCAGTGACTGGGCCACAGCCAGGAACACTGAAGCTTTCTTT. It translates to CASSDWATARNTEAFF.

This clonotype occurred many times. V is TRBV5-1 and J is TRBJ1-4; D gene ambiguous. Deletions cut 7 bases from V and 4 bases from J, with 11 bases between. The CDR3 contains 13 residues. Germline values: CDR1 SGHRS, CDR2 YFSETQ. CDR3 amino acids: CASGVRGNEKLFF. The CDR3 coding sequence is TGCGCCAGCGGGGTTCGGGGTAATGAAAAACTGTTTTTT.

This clonotype occurred many times. The rearrangement uses TRBV6-4 and TRBJ2-1, with TRBD2 identical over 10 bases. With 2 bases clipped from V and 4 bases from J, the junction kept 2 bases outside the gene matches. Germline CDR1 is MRHNA and CDR2 is SNTAGT. This CDR3 region has 15 residues. The CDR3 DNA reads as TGTGCCAGCAGTGACCGGACTAGCGGATACAATGAGCAGTTCTTC. This encodes CASSDRTSGYNEQFF.